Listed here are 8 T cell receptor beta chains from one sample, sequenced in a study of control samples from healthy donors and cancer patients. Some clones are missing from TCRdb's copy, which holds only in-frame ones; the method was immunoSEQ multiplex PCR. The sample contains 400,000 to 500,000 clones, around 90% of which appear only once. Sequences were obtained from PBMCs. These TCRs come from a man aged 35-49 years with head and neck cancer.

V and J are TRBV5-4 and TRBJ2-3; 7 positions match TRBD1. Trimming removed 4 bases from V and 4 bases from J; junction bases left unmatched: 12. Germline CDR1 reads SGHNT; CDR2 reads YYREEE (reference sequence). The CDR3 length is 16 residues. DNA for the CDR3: TGTGCCAGCAGCCGTGGACAGGCCTCGAGATCAGATACGCAGTATTTT. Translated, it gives CASSRGQASRSDTQYF.

CDR3 in amino acids: CASSTRGDSSYNEQFF. Here the CDR3 DNA reads TGTGCCAGCAGCACTCGAGGAGACAGCTCCTACAATGAGCAGTTCTTC. The chain combines TRBV9 with TRBJ2-1; tentative D call: TRBD1 (5 bases). Trimming removed 4 bases at V and 0 bases at J, with 14 bases between. The germline V gene encodes CDR1 SGDLS and CDR2 YYNGEE. CDR3 length: 16 amino acids.

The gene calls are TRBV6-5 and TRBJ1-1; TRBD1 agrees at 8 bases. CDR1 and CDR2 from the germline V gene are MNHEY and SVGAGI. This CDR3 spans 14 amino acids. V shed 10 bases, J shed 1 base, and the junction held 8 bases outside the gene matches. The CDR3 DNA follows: TGTGCCATTTCCCAGGGGGCAGGGAACACTGAAGCTTTCTTT. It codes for CAISQGAGNTEAFF.

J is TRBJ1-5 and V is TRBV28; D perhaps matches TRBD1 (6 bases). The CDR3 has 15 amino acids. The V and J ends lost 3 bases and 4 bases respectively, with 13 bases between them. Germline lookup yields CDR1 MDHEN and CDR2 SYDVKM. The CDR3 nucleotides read TGTGCCAGCAGTTTTAGGGGGACCCCTAATCAGCCCCAGCATTTT. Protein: CASSFRGTPNQPQHF.

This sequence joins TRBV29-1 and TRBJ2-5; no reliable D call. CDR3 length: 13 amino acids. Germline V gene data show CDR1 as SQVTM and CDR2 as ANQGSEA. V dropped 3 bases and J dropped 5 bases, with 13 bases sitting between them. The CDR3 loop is CSVDPSLRETQYF. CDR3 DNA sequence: TGCAGCGTTGACCCGTCCCTTCGGGAGACCCAGTACTTC.

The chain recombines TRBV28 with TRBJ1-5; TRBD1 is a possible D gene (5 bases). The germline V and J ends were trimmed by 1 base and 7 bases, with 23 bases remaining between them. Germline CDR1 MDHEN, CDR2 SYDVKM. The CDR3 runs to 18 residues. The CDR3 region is CASSLLRLGRAWEQPQHF. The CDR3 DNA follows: TGTGCCAGCAGTTTATTACGTTTGGGCAGGGCTTGGGAACAGCCCCAGCATTTT.

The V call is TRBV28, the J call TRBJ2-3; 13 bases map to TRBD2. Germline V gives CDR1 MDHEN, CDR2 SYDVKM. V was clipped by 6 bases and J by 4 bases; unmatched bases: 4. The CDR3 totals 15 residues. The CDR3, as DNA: TGTGCCAGCAGCCGGACTAGCGGGAGTTCAGATACGCAGTATTTT. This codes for CASSRTSGSSDTQYF.

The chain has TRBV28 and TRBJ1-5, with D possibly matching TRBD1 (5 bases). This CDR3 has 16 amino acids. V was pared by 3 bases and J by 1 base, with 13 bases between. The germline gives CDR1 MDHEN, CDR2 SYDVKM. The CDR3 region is CASSLEGKSSNQPQHF. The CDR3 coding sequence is TGTGCCAGCAGTTTGGAGGGGAAGTCGAGCAATCAGCCCCAGCATTTT.